This T cell receptor beta chain emerged from a study of T-cell reconstitution after alpha-beta-depleted transplantation in children. The V end was cut by 8 bases, the J end by 1 base, with 8 bases between. This CDR3 region has 12 residues. TCRbeta library preparation incorporated unique molecular identifiers. TCRdb redid the calling of the PCR reads with MiXCR, one entry per CDR3 protein. Altogether nearly 550,000 distinct CDR3 sequences are present, approximately 20% being singletons, with the ten largest covering 2.5% to 4%. This TCR came from a human donor who donated a stem cell graft to a child with acute lymphoblastic leukemia. The sequenced sample was PBMCs from the stem cell graft donor, obtained from the stem cell graft. The chain links TRBV12-3 or TRBV12-4 to TRBJ1-1; D is ambiguous. The CDR3 is CASRDWNTEAFF. The CDR3 DNA reads TGTGCCAGCCGGGATTGGAACACTGAAGCTTTCTTT.